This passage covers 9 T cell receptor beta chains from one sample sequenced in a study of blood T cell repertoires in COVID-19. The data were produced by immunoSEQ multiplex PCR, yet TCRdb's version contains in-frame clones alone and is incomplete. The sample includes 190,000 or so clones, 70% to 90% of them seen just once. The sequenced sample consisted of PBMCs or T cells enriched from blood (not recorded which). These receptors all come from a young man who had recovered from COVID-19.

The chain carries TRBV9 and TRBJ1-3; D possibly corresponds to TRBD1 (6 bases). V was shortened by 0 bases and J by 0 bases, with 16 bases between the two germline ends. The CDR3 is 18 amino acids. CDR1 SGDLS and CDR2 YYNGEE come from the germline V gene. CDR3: CASSVAPQGLFSGNTIYF. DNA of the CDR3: TGTGCCAGCAGCGTAGCTCCACAGGGCCTTTTCTCTGGAAACACCATATATTTT.

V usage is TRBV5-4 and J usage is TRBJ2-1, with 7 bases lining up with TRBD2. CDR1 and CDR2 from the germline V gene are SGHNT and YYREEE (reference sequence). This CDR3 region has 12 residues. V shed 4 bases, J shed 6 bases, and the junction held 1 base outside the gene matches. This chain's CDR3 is CASSRGVNEQFF. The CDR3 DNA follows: TGTGCCAGCAGCCGGGGGGTCAATGAGCAGTTCTTC.

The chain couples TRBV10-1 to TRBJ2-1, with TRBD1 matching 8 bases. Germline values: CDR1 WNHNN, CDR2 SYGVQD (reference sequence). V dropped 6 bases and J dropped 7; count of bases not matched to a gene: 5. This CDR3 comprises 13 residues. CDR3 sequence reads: CASRENRGNEQFF. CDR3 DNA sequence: TGCGCCAGCAGGGAAAACAGGGGGAATGAGCAGTTCTTC.

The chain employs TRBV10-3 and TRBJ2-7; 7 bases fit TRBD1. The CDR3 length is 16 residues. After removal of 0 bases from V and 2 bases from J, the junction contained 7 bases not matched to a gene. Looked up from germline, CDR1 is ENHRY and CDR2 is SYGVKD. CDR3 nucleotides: TGTGCCATCAGTGAGTCAACCGGGACAGACCCCTACGAGCAGTACTTC. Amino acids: CAISESTGTDPYEQYF.

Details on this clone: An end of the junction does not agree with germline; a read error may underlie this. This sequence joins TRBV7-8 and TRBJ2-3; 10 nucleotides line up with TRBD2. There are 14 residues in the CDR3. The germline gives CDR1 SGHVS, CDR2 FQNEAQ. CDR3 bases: TGTGCCAGCAGCCTAGCGGGAGCTGGCGATACGCAGTATTTT. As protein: CASSLAGAGDTQYF.

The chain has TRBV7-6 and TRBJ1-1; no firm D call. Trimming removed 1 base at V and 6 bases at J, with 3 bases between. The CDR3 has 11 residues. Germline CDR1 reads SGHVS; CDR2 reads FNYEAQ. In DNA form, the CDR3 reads TGTGCCAGCAGCTTAGTCTCTGAAGCTTTCTTT. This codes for CASSLVSEAFF.

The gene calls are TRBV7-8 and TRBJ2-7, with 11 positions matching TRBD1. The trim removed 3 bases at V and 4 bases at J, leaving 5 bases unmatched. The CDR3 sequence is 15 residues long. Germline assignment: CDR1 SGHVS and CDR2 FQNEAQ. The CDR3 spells CASSLGTGGGYEQYF. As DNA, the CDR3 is TGTGCCAGCAGCTTGGGGACAGGGGGAGGTTACGAGCAGTACTTC. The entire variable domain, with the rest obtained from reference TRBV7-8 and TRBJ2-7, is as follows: GAGVSQSPRYKVAKRGQDVALRCDPISGHVSLFWYQQALGQGPEFLTYFQNEAQLDKSGLPSDRFFAERPEGSVSTLKIQRTQQEDSAVYLCASSLGTGGGYEQYFGPGTRLTVT.

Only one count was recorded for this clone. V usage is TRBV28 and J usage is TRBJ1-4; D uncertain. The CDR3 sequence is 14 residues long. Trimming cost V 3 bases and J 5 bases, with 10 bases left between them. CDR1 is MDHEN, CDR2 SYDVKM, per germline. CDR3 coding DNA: TGTGCCAGCAGTTTCCCTAATATGAATGAAAAACTGTTTTTT. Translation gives CASSFPNMNEKLFF.

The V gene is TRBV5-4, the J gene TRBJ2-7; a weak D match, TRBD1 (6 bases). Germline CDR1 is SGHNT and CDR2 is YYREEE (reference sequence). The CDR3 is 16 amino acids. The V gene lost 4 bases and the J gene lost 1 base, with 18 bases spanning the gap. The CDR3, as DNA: TGTGCCAGCAGCAACGGACAGCCCCGCCTTTCCTACGAGCAGTACTTC. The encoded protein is CASSNGQPRLSYEQYF.